Sequencing of this T cell receptor (beta chain) was carried out in a study of T cells in Graves' hyperthyroidism and ophthalmopathy. Across the study: Peripheral blood specimens were obtained at initial diagnosis, prior to any treatment.

Trimming took 0 bases from V and 0 from J, leaving 9 bases between them. Per the germline V gene, CDR1 is SGHRS and CDR2 is YFSETQ. CDR3 length: 15 amino acids. Patients aged 18 to 65 had newly diagnosed hyperthyroidism of under 2 months' duration. Pregnant or lactating patients were excluded, as were those with uncontrolled infection or other autoimmune disease. Before ophthalmopathy appeared, progressors gave blood at initial hyperthyroidism diagnosis. RNA transcripts yielded amplified TCR beta CDR3 regions. The HTBI primer set was used in a first-round RT-PCR of the TCR CDR3. In TCRdb, the multiplex PCR reads were re-called with MiXCR into one record per CDR3 protein. The repertoire includes fewer than 900,000 distinct CDR3 sequences, about 17% of them detected once, and 15% to 20% sits in the top ten.

The receptor was derived from a woman aged 50 to 65 with Graves' hyperthyroidism that later progressed to Graves' ophthalmopathy. Sequenced input: blood. J is TRBJ1-1 and V is TRBV5-1; no firm D call. The CDR3 coding sequence is TGCGCCAGCAGCTTGGGCACGTTATTGAACACTGAAGCTTTCTTT. Protein: CASSLGTLLNTEAFF.